This TCR beta chain was identified during a study of blood T cell repertoires in COVID-19. Sequencing was performed with immunoSEQ multiplex PCR; in TCRdb, only in-frame clones are kept and a portion is missing. The sample lists a few hundred thousand clones, approximately 91% occurring once. The CDR3 runs to 13 residues. Germline assignment: CDR1 SGHDT and CDR2 YYEEEE. Trimming took off 5 bases at V and 1 base at J, with 9 bases between the two ends. This receptor was obtained from a woman aged 35 to 49 who had been exposed to COVID-19. The V call is TRBV5-6, the J call TRBJ1-1; D unresolved. Sequences were obtained from PBMCs or T cells enriched from blood (not recorded which). The CDR3 is CASSPPRNTEAFF. CDR3 coding DNA: TGTGCCAGCAGTCCCCCTAGGAACACTGAAGCTTTCTTT.